These T cell receptor beta chains were read from a single sample in a study of blood T cell repertoires in COVID-19. Data came from immunoSEQ multiplex PCR; TCRdb stores just in-frame clones and leaves some out. The sample holds 150,000 to 200,000 clones; over 75% are singletons and the top ten take around 9.8%. The sequencing sample was made of peripheral blood. These receptors were collected from a woman aged 80 or over with acute or convalescent COVID-19. Each CDR3 is given with its conserved first and last residue. A D gene is named only where the DNA matches it firmly. Clone size is not always given. Where it is, it says once, few, many or a class for expanded clones.

len	j_gene	abundance	v_gene	d_gene	CDR3nt	CDR3aa
15	TRBJ2-5	NA	TRBV4-1	TRBD2	TGCGCCAGCAGTCCCGGGGGGGCTGGTCAAGAGACCCAGTACTTC	CASSPGGAGQETQYF
14	TRBJ2-2	NA	TRBV27	TRBD2	TGTGCCAGGGGACCGGGCGGGAGGACCGGGGAGCTGTTTTTT	CARGPGGRTGELFF
13	TRBJ1-1	NA	TRBV2	NA	TGTGCCAGCATCCCGCCAGGGAACACTGAAGCTTTCTTT	CASIPPGNTEAFF
15	TRBJ2-7	NA	TRBV7-2	TRBD2	TGTGCCAGCAGCTTAGATGGACTAGCGGGGGATGAGCAGTACTTC	CASSLDGLAGDEQYF
15	TRBJ1-6	NA	TRBV6-2/TRBV6-3	TRBD1	TGTGCCAGCAGTTCCTCAGGACAGGGCCGTTCACCCCTCCACTTT	CASSSSGQGRSPLHF
14	TRBJ2-7	NA	TRBV7-2	TRBD2	TGTGCCAGCAGCTTAGCCGGGACTAGAGGCGAGCAGTACTTC	CASSLAGTRGEQYF
15	TRBJ1-4	NA	TRBV2	TRBD1	TGTGCCAGCAGGGGACAGCTGGGGTATAATGAAAAACTGTTTTTT	CASRGQLGYNEKLFF
12	TRBJ2-4	NA	TRBV10-2	NA	TGCGCCAGCAGTGCTGGGGCGAACATTCAGTACTTC	CASSAGANIQYF
15	TRBJ2-7	few	TRBV5-1	TRBD2	TGCGCCAGCAGCGGAGGGGCTAGCGGAGCCTACGAGCAGTACTTC	CASSGGASGAYEQYF
15	TRBJ1-1	NA	TRBV5-1	TRBD1	TGCGCCAGCAGCCGGTGGACAGGGGGCAACACTGAAGCTTTCTTT	CASSRWTGGNTEAFF
12	TRBJ1-1	once	TRBV5-4	NA	TGTGCCAGCCAGGGGTCGAACACTGAAGCTTTCTTT	CASQGSNTEAFF
15	TRBJ2-7	once	TRBV9	TRBD2	TGTGCCAGCAGCGTAGGGACTAGCGGGGGCTACGAGCAGTACTTC	CASSVGTSGGYEQYF
15	TRBJ1-5	many	TRBV4-1	NA	TGCGCCAGCAGCCTGCGCAGCGGTAGCAATCAGCCCCAGCATTTT	CASSLRSGSNQPQHF
17	TRBJ1-2	NA	TRBV19	TRBD1	TGTGCTATTAGTCCCCAGTCGGCAGGGGGACCCGGATATGGCTACACCTTC	CAISPQSAGGPGYGYTF
16	TRBJ2-1	NA	TRBV6-5	TRBD2	TGTGCCAGCAGTTACTACCGCGGGAGGAGCCGCAATGAGCAGTTCTTC	CASSYYRGRSRNEQFF